This TCR beta chain was documented in a study of metastatic and nonmetastatic thyroid tumors. Looking at the study overall: Comparison of repertoires was carried out across blood and tumor or nodule tissue from malignant and benign thyroid patients. Broader study findings: Reports indicated that malignant thyroid tumors showed significantly higher TCR beta diversity than benign nodules did, in blood and tumor.

Many counts were recorded for this clone. The antigen is undetermined. Per the authors' pipeline: The distant-metastasis classifier for papillary thyroid cancer was built from CDR3 differences across clinicopathological groups. MiXCR re-clonotyped the PCR reads for TCRdb. These V and J calls rely on TCRdb rather than the paper's analysis. The sample lists approximately 30,000 clones, around 3.5% seen once, with under 4% in the top ten. Ahead of thyroid surgery, no patient had received treatment of any kind. The specimen was blood. The source of this sequence is a male donor with papillary thyroid cancer or a benign thyroid nodule (not recorded which). Some clones in this sample may be carry-over from other donors' samples.

The CDR3 protein is CSARDRATGQPQHF. In DNA, the CDR3 is TGCAGTGCTAGAGATCGGGCAACAGGTCAGCCCCAGCATTTT. The chain carries TRBV20-1 and TRBJ1-5; tentative D call: TRBD1 (5 bases). Trimming removed 0 bases at V and 6 bases at J, with 12 bases between. The CDR3 covers 14 residues. Germline CDR1 and CDR2: DFQATT and SNEGSKA (reference sequence).